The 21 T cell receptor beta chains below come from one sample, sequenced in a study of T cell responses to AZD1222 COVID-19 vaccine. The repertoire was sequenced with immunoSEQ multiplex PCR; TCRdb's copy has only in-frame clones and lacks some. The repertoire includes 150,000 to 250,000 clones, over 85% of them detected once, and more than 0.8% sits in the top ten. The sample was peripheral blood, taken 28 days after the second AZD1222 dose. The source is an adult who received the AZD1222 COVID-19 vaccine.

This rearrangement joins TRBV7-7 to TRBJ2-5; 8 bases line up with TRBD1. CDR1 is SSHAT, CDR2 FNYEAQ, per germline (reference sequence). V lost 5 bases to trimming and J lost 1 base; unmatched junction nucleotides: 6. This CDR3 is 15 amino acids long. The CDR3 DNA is TGTGCCAGCAGCCCCTACGGGACAGGCCAAGAGACCCAGTACTTC. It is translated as CASSPYGTGQETQYF.

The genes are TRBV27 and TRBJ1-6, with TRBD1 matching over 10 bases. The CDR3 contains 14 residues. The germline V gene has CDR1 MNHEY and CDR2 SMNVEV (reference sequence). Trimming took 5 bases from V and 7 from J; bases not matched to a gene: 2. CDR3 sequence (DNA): TGTGCCAGCAGTGTGGACAGGGGGAATTCACCCCTCCACTTT. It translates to CASSVDRGNSPLHF.

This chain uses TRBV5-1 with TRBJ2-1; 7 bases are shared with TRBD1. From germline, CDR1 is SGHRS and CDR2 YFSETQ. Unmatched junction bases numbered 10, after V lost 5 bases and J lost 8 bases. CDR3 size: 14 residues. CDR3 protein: CASREYGQDHEQFF. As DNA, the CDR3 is TGCGCCAGCAGGGAATATGGACAGGACCATGAGCAGTTCTTC. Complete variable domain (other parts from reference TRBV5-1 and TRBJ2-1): KAGVTQTPRYLIKTRGQQVTLSCSPISGHRSVSWYQQTPGQGLQFLFEYFSETQRNKGNFPGRFSGRQFSNSRSEMNVSTLELGDSALYLCASREYGQDHEQFFGPGTRLTVL.

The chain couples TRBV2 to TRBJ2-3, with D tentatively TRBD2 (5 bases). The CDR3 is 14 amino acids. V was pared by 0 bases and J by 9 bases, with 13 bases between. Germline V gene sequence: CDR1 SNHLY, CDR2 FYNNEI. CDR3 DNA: TGTGCCAGCAGTGAAGCGGTGGAGGTAGCAACGCAGTATTTT. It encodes CASSEAVEVATQYF.

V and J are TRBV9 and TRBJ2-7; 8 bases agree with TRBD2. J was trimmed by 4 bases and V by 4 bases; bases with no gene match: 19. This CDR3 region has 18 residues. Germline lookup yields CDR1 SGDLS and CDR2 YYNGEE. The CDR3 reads CASSRTGTSARGSYEQYF. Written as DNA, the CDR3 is TGTGCCAGCAGCCGCACCGGGACTAGTGCCCGAGGATCATACGAGCAGTACTTC.

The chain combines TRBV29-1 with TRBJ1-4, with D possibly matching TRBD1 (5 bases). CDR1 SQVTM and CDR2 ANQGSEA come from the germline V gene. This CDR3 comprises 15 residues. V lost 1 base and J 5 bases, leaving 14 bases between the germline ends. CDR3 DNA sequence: TGCAGCGTTGAAGTTCCGGCAGAGGGGAATGAAAAACTGTTTTTT. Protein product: CSVEVPAEGNEKLFF.

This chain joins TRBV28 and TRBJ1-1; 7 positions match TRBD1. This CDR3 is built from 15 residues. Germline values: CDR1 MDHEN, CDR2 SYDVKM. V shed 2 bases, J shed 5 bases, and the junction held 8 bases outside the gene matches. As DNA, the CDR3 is TGTGCCAGCAGTTTAGGGGCAGGGGGGAGAACTGAAGCTTTCTTT. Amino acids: CASSLGAGGRTEAFF.

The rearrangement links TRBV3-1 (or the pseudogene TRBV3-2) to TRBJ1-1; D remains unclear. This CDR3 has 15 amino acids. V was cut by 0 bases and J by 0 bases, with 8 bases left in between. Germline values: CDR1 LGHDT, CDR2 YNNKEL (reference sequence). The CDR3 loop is CASSQDLVLNTEAFF. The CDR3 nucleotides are TGTGCCAGCAGCCAAGATTTGGTCCTGAACACTGAAGCTTTCTTT.

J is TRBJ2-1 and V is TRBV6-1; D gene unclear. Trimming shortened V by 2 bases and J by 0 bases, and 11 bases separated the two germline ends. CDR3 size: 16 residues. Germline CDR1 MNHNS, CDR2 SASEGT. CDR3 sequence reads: CASSESVVSSYNEQFF. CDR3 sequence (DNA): TGTGCCAGCAGTGAATCCGTCGTAAGCTCCTACAATGAGCAGTTCTTC.

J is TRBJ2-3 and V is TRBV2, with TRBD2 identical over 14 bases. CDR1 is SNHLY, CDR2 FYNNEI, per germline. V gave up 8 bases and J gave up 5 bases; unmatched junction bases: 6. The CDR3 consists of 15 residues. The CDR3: CASSRLAGGLDTQYF. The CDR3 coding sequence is TGTGCCAGCTCAAGACTAGCGGGGGGGCTAGATACGCAGTATTTT.

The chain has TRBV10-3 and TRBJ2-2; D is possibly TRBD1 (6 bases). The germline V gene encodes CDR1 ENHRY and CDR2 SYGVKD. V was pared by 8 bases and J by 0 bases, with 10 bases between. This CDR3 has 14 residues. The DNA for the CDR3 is TGTGCCATCCCCGGGACATCGAACACCGGGGAGCTGTTTTTT. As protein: CAIPGTSNTGELFF.

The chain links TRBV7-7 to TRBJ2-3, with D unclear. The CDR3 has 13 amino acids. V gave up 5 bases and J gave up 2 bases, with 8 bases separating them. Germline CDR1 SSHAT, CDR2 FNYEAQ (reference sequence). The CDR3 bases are TGTGCCAGCAGCGACACCTACACAGATACGCAGTATTTT. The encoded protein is CASSDTYTDTQYF.

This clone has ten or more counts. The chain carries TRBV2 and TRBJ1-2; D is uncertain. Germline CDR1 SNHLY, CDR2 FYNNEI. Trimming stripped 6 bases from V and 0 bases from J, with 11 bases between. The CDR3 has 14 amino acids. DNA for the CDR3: TGTGCCAGCAGCGAACAGAGACCTAACTATGGCTACACCTTC. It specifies CASSEQRPNYGYTF.

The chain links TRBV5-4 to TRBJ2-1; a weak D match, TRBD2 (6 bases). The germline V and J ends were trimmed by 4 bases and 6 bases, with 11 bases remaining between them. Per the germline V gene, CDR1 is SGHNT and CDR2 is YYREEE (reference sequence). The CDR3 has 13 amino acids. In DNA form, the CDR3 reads TGTGCCAGCAGCCCCACTAGCTCCAATGAGCAGTTCTTC. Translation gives CASSPTSSNEQFF.

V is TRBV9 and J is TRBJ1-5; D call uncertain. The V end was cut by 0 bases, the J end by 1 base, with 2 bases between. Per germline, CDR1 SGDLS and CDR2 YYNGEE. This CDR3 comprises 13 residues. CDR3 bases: TGTGCCAGCAGCGTAGCCAGCAATCAGCCCCAGCATTTT. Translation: CASSVASNQPQHF.

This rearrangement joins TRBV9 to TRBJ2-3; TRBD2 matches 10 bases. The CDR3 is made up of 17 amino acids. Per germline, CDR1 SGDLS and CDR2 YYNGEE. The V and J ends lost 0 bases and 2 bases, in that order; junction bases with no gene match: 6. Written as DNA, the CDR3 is TGTGCCAGCAGCGTAGAGGGTAGCGGGGGGCACACAGATACGCAGTATTTT. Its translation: CASSVEGSGGHTDTQYF.

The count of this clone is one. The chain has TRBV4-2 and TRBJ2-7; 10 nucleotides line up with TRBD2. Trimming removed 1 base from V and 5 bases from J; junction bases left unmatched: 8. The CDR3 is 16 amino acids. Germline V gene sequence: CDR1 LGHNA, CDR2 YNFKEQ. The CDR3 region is CASSQVSGGVLDEQYF. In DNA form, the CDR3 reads TGTGCCAGCAGCCAAGTCAGCGGGGGGGTCTTAGACGAGCAGTACTTC.

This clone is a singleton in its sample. In nucleotides, the CDR3 is TGCGCCAGCAGCTTTCCTCAAACCGCCACAGATACGCAGTATTTT. As protein: CASSFPQTATDTQYF. This chain connects TRBV5-1 to TRBJ2-3; D is unresolved. The CDR3 consists of 15 residues. CDR1 and CDR2 from the germline V gene are SGHRS and YFSETQ. Trimming pared 2 bases from V and 2 bases from J, leaving 12 bases between.

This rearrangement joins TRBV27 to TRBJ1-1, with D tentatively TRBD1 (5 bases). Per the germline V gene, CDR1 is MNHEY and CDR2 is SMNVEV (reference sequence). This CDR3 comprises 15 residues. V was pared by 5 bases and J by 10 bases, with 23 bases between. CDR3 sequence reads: CASSLYTGSLGGAFF. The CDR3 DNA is TGTGCCAGCAGTCTCTATACAGGTTCCCTGGGGGGAGCTTTCTTT.

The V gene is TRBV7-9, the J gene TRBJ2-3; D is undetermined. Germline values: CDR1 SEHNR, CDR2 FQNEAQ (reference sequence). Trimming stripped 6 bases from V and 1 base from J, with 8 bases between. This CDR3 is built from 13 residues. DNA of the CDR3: TGTGCCAGCAGTAGTAGTCGCACAGATACGCAGTATTTT. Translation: CASSSSRTDTQYF.

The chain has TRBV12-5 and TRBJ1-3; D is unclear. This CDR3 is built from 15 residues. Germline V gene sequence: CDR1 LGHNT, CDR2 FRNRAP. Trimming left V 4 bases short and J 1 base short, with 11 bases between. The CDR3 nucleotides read TGTGCTAGTGGTTCAGTCCCGGTGTCTGGAAACACCATATATTTT. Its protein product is CASGSVPVSGNTIYF.